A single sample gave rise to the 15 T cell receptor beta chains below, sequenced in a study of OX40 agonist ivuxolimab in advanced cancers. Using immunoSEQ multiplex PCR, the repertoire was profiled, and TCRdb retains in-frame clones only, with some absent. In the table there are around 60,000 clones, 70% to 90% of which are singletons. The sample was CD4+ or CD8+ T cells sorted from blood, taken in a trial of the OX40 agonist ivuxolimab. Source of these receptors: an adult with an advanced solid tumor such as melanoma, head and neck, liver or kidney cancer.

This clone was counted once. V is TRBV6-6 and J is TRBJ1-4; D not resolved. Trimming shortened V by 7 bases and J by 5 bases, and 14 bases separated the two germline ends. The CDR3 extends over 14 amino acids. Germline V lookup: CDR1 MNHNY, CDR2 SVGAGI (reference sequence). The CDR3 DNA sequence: TGTGCCAGCACTTGGACGGACGTAAATGAAAAACTGTTTTTT. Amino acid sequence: CASTWTDVNEKLFF.

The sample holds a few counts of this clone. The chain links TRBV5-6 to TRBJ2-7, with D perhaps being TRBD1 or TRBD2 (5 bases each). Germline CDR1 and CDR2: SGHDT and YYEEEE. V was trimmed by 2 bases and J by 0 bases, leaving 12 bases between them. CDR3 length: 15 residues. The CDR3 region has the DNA TGTGCCAGCAGCTTTGGGGGACGCAGCTCCTACGAGCAGTACTTC. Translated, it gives CASSFGGRSSYEQYF.

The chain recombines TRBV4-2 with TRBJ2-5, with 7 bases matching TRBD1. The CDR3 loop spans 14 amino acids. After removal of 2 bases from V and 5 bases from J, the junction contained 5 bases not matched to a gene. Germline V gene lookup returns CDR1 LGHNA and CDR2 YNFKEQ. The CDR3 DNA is TGTGCCAGCAGCCAACCAGGGGGACGGGAGACCCAGTACTTC. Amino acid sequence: CASSQPGGRETQYF.

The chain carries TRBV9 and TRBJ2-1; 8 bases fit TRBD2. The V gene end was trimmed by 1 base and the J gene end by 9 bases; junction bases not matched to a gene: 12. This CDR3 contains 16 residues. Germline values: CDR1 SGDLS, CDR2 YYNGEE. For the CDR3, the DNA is TGTGCCAGCAGCGTATCAGGACTAGCAATTCGCGGTGAGCAGTTCTTC. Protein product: CASSVSGLAIRGEQFF.

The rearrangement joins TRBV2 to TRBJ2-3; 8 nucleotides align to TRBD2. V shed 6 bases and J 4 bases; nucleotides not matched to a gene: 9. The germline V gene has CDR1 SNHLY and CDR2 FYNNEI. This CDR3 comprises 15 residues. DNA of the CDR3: TGTGCCAGCAGCCCCGTAGCGGGATTGGCAGATACGCAGTATTTT. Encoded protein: CASSPVAGLADTQYF.

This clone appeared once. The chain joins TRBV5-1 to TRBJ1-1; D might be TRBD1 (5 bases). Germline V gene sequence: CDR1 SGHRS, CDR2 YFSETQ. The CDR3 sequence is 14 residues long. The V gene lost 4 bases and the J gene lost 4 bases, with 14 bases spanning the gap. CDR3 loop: CASSTEDSTTEAFF. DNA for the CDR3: TGCGCCAGCAGCACGGAAGACAGTACCACTGAAGCTTTCTTT.

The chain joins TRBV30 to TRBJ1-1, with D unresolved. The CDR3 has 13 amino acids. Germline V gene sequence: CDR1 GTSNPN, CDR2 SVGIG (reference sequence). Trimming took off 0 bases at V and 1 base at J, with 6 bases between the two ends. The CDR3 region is CAWSVRGNTEAFF. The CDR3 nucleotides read TGTGCCTGGAGTGTCCGGGGGAACACTGAAGCTTTCTTT.

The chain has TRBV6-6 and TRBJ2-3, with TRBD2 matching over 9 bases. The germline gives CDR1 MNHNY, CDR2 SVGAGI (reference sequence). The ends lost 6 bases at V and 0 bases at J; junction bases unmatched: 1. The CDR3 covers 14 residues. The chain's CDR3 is CASRTSGSTDTQYF. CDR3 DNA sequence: TGTGCCAGCAGAACTAGCGGGAGCACAGATACGCAGTATTTT.

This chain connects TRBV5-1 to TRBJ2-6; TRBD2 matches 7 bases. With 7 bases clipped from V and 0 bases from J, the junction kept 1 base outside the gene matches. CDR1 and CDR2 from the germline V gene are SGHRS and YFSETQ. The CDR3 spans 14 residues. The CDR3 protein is CASREDSGANVLTF. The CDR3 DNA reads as TGCGCCAGCCGGGAGGACTCTGGGGCCAACGTCCTGACTTTC. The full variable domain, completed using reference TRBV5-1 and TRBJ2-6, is KAGVTQTPRYLIKTRGQQVTLSCSPISGHRSVSWYQQTPGQGLQFLFEYFSETQRNKGNFPGRFSGRQFSNSRSEMNVSTLELGDSALYLCASREDSGANVLTFGAGSRLTVL.

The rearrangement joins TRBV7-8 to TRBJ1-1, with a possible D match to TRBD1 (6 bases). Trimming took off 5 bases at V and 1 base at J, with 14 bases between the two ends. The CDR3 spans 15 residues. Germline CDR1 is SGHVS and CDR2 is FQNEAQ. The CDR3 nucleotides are TGTGCCAGCAGCGCTGCCCCAGGGGCGAACACTGAAGCTTTCTTT. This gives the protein CASSAAPGANTEAFF.

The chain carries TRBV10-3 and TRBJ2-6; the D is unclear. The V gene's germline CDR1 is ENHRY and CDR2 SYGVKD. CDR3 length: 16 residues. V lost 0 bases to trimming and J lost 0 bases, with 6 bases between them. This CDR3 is CAISESHGSGANVLTF. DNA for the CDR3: TGTGCCATCAGTGAGTCACACGGCTCTGGGGCCAACGTCCTGACTTTC.

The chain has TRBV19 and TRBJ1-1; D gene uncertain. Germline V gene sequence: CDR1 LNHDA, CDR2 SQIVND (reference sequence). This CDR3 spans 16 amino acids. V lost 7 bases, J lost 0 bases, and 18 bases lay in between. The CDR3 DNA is TGTGCCAGTACCGAGGGCCAGGCCACCATGAACACTGAAGCTTTCTTT. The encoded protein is CASTEGQATMNTEAFF. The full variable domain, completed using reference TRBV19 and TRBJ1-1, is DGGITQSPKYLFRKEGQNVTLSCEQNLNHDAMYWYRQDPGQGLRLIYYSQIVNDFQKGDIAEGYSVSREKKESFPLTVTSAQKNPTAFYLCASTEGQATMNTEAFFGQGTRLTVV.

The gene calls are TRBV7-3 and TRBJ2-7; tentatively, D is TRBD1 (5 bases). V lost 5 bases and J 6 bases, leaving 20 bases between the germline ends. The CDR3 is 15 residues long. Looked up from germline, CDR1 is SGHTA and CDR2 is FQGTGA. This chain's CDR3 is CASSPAQTWGSEQYV. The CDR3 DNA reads TGTGCCAGCAGCCCCGCCCAGACCTGGGGCAGCGAGCAGTACGTC.

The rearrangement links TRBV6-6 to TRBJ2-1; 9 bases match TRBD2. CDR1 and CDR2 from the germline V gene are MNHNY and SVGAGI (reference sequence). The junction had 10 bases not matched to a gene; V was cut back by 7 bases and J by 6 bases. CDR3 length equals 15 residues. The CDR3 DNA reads TGTGCCAGCACCCCCCCACGTAGCGGGAGCAATGAGCAGTTCTTC. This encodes CASTPPRSGSNEQFF.

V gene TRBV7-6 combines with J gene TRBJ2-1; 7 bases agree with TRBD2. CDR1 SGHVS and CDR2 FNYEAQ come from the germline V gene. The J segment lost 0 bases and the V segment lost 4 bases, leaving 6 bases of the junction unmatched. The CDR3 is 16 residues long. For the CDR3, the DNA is TGTGCCAGCAGCTCCTATGGCGGGAGCTCCTACAATGAGCAGTTCTTC. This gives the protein CASSSYGGSSYNEQFF.